This T cell receptor (beta chain) originates from a study of T cell repertoires in cytomegalovirus infection. Study as a whole: In public TCR beta signatures, there were indications of both CMV infection and matching HLA type.

The study, taken as a whole, reports: There were HLA-C-restricted CMV-specific TCR beta clonotypes dominating the ex vivo response.

This clonotype was observed a handful of times. Its specificity is unknown. The CDR3 has 14 residues. V lost 5 bases, J lost 3 bases, and 3 bases stayed unmatched. In germline, CDR1 is LNHDA, CDR2 SQIVND (reference sequence). TCRdb re-called the reads through MiXCR, storing one row per CDR3 protein. The repertoire holds about 160,000 distinct CDR3 sequences, with more than 15% as singletons. Specimen: CD8+ T cells from PBMCs. This chain links TRBV19 with TRBJ2-2, with 7 bases that match TRBD2. The origin of this receptor is a human donor in good health (CMV status not recorded). Some clones in this sample may be carry-over from other donors' samples. CDR3 region: CASSSSGYTGELFF. CDR3 in DNA: TGTGCCAGTAGTTCTAGCGGATACACCGGGGAGCTGTTTTTT.